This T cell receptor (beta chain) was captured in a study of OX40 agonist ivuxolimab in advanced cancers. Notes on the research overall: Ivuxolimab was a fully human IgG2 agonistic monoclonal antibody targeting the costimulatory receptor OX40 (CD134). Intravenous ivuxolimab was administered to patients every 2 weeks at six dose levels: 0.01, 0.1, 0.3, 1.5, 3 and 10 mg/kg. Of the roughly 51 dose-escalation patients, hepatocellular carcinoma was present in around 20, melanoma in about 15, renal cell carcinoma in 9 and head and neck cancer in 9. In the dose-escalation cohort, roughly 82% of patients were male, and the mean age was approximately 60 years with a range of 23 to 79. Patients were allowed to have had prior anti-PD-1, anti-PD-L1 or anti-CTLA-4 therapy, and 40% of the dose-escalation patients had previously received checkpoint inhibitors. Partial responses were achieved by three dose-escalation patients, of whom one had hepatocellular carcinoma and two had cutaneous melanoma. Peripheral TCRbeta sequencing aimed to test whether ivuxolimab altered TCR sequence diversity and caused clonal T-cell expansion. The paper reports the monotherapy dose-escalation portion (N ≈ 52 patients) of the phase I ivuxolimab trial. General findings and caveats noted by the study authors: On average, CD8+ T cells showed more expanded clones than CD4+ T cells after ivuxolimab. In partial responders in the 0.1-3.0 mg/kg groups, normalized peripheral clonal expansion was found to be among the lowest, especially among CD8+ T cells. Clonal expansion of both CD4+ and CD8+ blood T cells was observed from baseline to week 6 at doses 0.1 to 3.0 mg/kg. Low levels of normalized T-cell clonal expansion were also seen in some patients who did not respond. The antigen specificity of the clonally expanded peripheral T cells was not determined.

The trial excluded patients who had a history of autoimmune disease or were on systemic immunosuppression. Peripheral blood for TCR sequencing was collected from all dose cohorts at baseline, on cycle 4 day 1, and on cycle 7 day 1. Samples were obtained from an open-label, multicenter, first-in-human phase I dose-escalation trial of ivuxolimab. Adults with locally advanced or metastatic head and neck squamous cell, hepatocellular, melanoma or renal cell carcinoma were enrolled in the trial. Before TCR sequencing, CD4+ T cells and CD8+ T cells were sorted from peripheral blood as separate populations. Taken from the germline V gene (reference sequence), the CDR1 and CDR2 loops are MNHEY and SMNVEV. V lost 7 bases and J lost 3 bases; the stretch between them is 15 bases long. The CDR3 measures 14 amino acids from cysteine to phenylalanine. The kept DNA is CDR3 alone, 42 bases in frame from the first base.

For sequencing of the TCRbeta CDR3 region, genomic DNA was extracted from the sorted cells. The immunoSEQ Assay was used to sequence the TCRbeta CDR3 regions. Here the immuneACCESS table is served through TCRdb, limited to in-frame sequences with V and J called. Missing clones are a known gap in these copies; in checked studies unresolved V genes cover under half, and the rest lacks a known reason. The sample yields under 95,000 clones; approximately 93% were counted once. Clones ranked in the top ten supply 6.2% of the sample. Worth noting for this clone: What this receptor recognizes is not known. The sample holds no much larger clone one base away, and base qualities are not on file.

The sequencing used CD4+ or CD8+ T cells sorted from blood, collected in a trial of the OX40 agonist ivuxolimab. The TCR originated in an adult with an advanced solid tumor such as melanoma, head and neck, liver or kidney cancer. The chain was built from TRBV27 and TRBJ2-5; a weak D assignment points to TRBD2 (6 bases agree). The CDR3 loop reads CASKRSVAEETQYF. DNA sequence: TGTGCCAGCAAGCGGTCGGTAGCGGAAGAGACCCAGTACTTC.